This T cell receptor (beta chain) was captured by sequencing in a study of memory CD4+ T cells and cytomegalovirus serostatus. Study details: Healthy Belgian adult donors included 9 or 10 CMV-positive and about two dozen CMV-negative people. Study observations and caveats: A US-trained random forest predicted CMV serostatus with median AUC roughly 0.91. Of under 200 reported CMV TCRbeta sequences, 60 to 85 were found in memory CD4+ repertoires.

The length of the CDR3 is 14 residues. Germline CDR1 is GTSNPN and CDR2 is SVGIG (reference sequence). The junction had 4 bases not matched to a gene; V was cut back by 0 bases and J by 8 bases. The sort gate was single viable CD3+CD4+CD8-CD45RO+ cells for memory CD4+ T cells. After thawing, CD4+ T cells were positively selected. As to this clone: What it recognizes is unknown.

Profiled with immunoSEQ multiplex PCR; TCRdb holds only in-frame clones, not every one. The table lists around 40,000 clones, roughly 83% of them singletons, with 0.65% to 0.85% in the top ten. The specimen was memory CD4+ T cells from blood. The TCR was taken from an adult in good health and CMV-seronegative. The genes are TRBV30 and TRBJ2-1, with TRBD1 matching over 10 bases. The CDR3, as DNA: TGTGCCTGGAGTGTAGGGGACAGGGGATATGAGCAGTTCTTC. Residues: CAWSVGDRGYEQFF.